The present T cell receptor beta chain was sequenced within a study of T cell responses to AZD1222 COVID-19 vaccine. V was shortened by 3 bases and J by 1 base, with 15 bases between the two germline ends. The CDR3 has 16 amino acids. The germline CDR1 and CDR2 sequences are SGHTA and FQGNSA. Measured with immunoSEQ multiplex PCR; TCRdb has only the in-frame clones, and not every one. This sample has more than 110,000 clones, with around nine tenths found just once. Material: peripheral blood, obtained on day 0 of AZD1222 vaccination. The receptor comes from an adult in good health. J is TRBJ1-2 and V is TRBV7-2; D remains ambiguous. The CDR3 spells CASSFGNSLFNYGYTF. The CDR3 DNA sequence: TGTGCCAGCAGCTTCGGGAACAGTCTATTTAACTATGGCTACACCTTC.